Below, 18 T cell receptor beta chains from the same sample are listed, as sequenced in a study of siplizumab effects on memory and regulatory T cells (dated by TCRdb to between 2018 and 2020). Libraries came from the immunoSEQ multiplex PCR assay. TCRdb retrieved this table from immuneACCESS and kept in-frame rearrangements only. Not all clones are present; in checked studies, unresolved V genes account for under half, and no reason is known for the remainder. This sample is represented by about 85,000 clones; around 95% of them were singletons. The ten largest clones take up less than 20% of the sample. The sample comprised CD8+ T cells sorted from blood. The source of these receptors is a human donor in good health.

The chain carries TRBV15 and TRBJ2-2; 8 nucleotides match TRBD1. Germline CDR1 LNHNV, CDR2 YYDKDF (reference sequence). The V and J ends lost 0 bases and 5 bases, in that order; junction bases with no gene match: 8. This CDR3 contains 17 residues. DNA of the CDR3: TGTGCCACCAGCAGAGATTTAGGGACAGGACCGACCGGGGAGCTGTTTTTT. Translated: CATSRDLGTGPTGELFF. Full variable domain (outside the CDR3, taken from reference TRBV15 and TRBJ2-2): DAMVIQNPRYQVTQFGKPVTLSCSQTLNHNVMYWYQQKSSQAPKLLFHYYDKDFNNEADTPDNFQSRRPNTSFCFLDIRSPGLGDTAMYLCATSRDLGTGPTGELFFGEGSRLTVL.

The J gene is TRBJ2-3, the V gene TRBV11-2; 10 positions match TRBD2. The V and J ends lost 1 base and 2 bases, in that order; junction bases with no gene match: 6. From germline, CDR1 is SGHAT and CDR2 FQNNGV. This CDR3 is 17 amino acids long. The CDR3 is CASSLVPSGRATDTQYF. CDR3 DNA sequence: TGTGCCAGCAGCTTAGTACCCAGCGGGAGGGCCACAGATACGCAGTATTTT. Full variable domain (remainder filled in from reference TRBV11-2 and TRBJ2-3): EAGVAQSPRYKIIEKRQSVAFWCNPISGHATLYWYQQILGQGPKLLIQFQNNGVVDDSQLPKDRFSAERLKGVDSTLKIQPAKLEDSAVYLCASSLVPSGRATDTQYFGPGTRLTVL.

The rearrangement joins TRBV10-1 to TRBJ2-5; no firm D call. The DNA matches TRBJ2-7 better at its end, which makes the J call doubtful. Looked up from germline, CDR1 is WNHNN and CDR2 is SYGVQD (reference sequence). There are 12 residues in the CDR3. CDR3 amino acids: CASSDTSYEQYF. In nucleotides, the CDR3 is TGCGCCAGCAGTGATACTTCCTACGAGCAGTACTTC.

CDR3 sequence reads: CASGHVGGKMRQFF. The CDR3 coding sequence is TGCGCCAGTGGGCACGTGGGGGGAAAAATGAGGCAGTTCTTC. The rearrangement uses TRBV5-1 and TRBJ2-1, with D tentatively TRBD2 (6 bases). The V end was cut by 8 bases, the J end by 12 bases, with 24 bases between. Germline CDR1 reads SGHRS; CDR2 reads YFSETQ. The CDR3 contains 14 residues.

The chain couples TRBV10-1 to TRBJ2-7; no clear D. V was pared by 3 bases and J by 1 base, with 7 bases between. There are 13 residues in the CDR3. The germline V gene has CDR1 WNHNN and CDR2 SYGVQD (reference sequence). The CDR3 bases are TGCGCCAGCAGTGACGGTAGGTCCTACGAGCAGTACTTC. This codes for CASSDGRSYEQYF.

The chain employs TRBV4-1 and TRBJ1-3; D not resolved. The CDR3 extends over 12 amino acids. Per the germline V gene, CDR1 is MGHRA and CDR2 is YSYEKL. V was clipped by 2 bases and J by 1 base, with 0 bases between them. The CDR3 region is CASSQSGNTIYF. The CDR3 region has the DNA TGCGCCAGCAGCCAATCTGGAAACACCATATATTTT.

The V call is TRBV27, the J call TRBJ1-5, with D possibly TRBD1 on 6 matching bases. The CDR3 loop spans 15 amino acids. CDR1 MNHEY and CDR2 SMNVEV come from the germline V gene (reference sequence). With 6 bases removed from V and 1 base from J, the gap between germline ends came to 13 bases. For the CDR3, the DNA is TGTGCCAGCAGAACAGGGCCGGGAAGCAATCAGCCCCAGCATTTT. Amino acid sequence: CASRTGPGSNQPQHF.

This rearrangement joins TRBV19 to TRBJ2-3, with 9 positions matching TRBD1. The CDR3 length is 14 residues. CDR1 is LNHDA and CDR2 is SQIVND in the germline V gene (reference sequence). Trimming at V came to 11 bases and at J to 0 bases, leaving 6 bases not matched to a gene. The CDR3 DNA follows: TGTGCCGTGACAGGGGGATCGAGCACAGATACGCAGTATTTT. Protein product: CAVTGGSSTDTQYF.

The rearrangement uses TRBV28 and TRBJ2-2; D uncertain. The CDR3 totals 15 residues. In germline, CDR1 is MDHEN, CDR2 SYDVKM. The ends were cut back, 3 bases at V and 0 bases at J, with 8 bases in the middle. The CDR3 bases are TGTGCCAGCAGTTTCGAGACGGCGAACACCGGGGAGCTGTTTTTT. Its protein is CASSFETANTGELFF.

The gene calls are TRBV6-1 and TRBJ2-1; 9 nucleotides align to TRBD1. The CDR3 sequence is 15 residues long. The V gene's germline CDR1 is MNHNS and CDR2 SASEGT. V trimming: 5 bases; J trimming: 8 bases; junction bases outside the gene matches: 10. The CDR3 sequence is CASSPRQGGFDEQFF. The CDR3 DNA sequence: TGTGCCAGCAGTCCGCGACAGGGGGGGTTTGATGAGCAGTTCTTC.

The V and J genes are TRBV14 and TRBJ2-2, with 9 bases fitting TRBD2. Germline values: CDR1 SGHDN, CDR2 FVKESK. Trimming at V came to 5 bases and at J to 3 bases, leaving 16 bases not matched to a gene. This CDR3 region has 19 residues. The CDR3 loop reads CASSNRAGGAPRHTGELFF. In DNA, the CDR3 is TGTGCCAGCAGCAACCGGGCGGGGGGGGCCCCCCGTCACACCGGGGAGCTGTTTTTT.

V and J are TRBV5-6 and TRBJ2-7; D is undetermined. This CDR3 spans 14 amino acids. Germline lookup yields CDR1 SGHDT and CDR2 YYEEEE. V lost 1 base, J lost 1 base, and 9 bases lay in between. CDR3 region: CASSLLVRSYEQYF. The CDR3 DNA sequence: TGTGCCAGCAGCTTGTTAGTTAGATCCTACGAGCAGTACTTC.

This rearrangement joins TRBV7-8 to TRBJ2-3; TRBD2 aligns across 10 bases. Unmatched junction bases numbered 12, after V lost 1 base and J lost 11 bases. The germline V gene has CDR1 SGHVS and CDR2 FQNEAQ. The CDR3 consists of 16 residues. Here the CDR3 DNA reads TGTGCCAGCAGCTTAGAATCTAGCGGGAGTTGGAGAGGGCAGTATTTT. Its translation is CASSLESSGSWRGQYF.

This sequence joins TRBV9 and TRBJ2-3; D tentatively fits TRBD1 or TRBD2 (5 bases each). This CDR3 is built from 16 residues. Trimming shortened V by 3 bases and J by 5 bases, and 19 bases separated the two germline ends. Germline loops: CDR1 SGDLS, CDR2 YYNGEE. This CDR3 is CASSGAGTEAEDTQYF. In DNA, the CDR3 is TGTGCCAGCAGCGGAGCCGGGACGGAGGCGGAAGATACGCAGTATTTT.

J is TRBJ2-1 and V is TRBV4-1, with 14 bases that match TRBD2. The CDR3 runs to 16 residues. Germline-derived CDR1 and CDR2 are MGHRA and YSYEKL. V shed 3 bases, J shed 6 bases, and the junction held 4 bases outside the gene matches. Here the CDR3 DNA reads TGCGCCAGCAGCCACGCCGGGACTAGCGGGAGCAATGAGCAGTTCTTC. It is translated as CASSHAGTSGSNEQFF.

The genes are TRBV19 and TRBJ2-7, with D tentatively TRBD1 (6 bases). The CDR3 totals 12 residues. Germline V gives CDR1 LNHDA, CDR2 SQIVND (reference sequence). The V end lost 5 bases, the J end lost 3 bases, and 8 bases lay between the germline ends. The CDR3 DNA is TGTGCCAGTAGTTTACAGGGCTACGAGCAGTACTTC. Residues: CASSLQGYEQYF.

The genes are TRBV19 and TRBJ1-2, with 12 bases fitting TRBD1. The V segment lost 5 bases and the J segment 3 bases; nucleotides outside the gene matches: 10. Germline CDR1 and CDR2: LNHDA and SQIVND (reference sequence). This CDR3 spans 17 amino acids. CDR3: CASSGRDRGLFDYGYTF. The CDR3 nucleotides are TGTGCCAGTAGTGGACGGGACAGGGGGCTTTTCGACTATGGCTACACCTTC.

The V gene is TRBV14, the J gene TRBJ2-3; TRBD2 matches 13 bases. The germline CDR1 and CDR2 sequences are SGHDN and FVKESK. V dropped 4 bases and J dropped 7; count of bases not matched to a gene: 5. The CDR3 runs to 15 residues. The CDR3 spells CASSLLAGGPNTQYF. The CDR3 coding sequence is TGTGCCAGCAGCCTACTAGCGGGAGGGCCGAATACGCAGTATTTT.